This T cell receptor (beta chain) was captured in a study of T-cell reconstitution after alpha-beta-depleted transplantation in children. Unique molecular identifiers tagged the TCRbeta library. TCRdb called the PCR reads again in MiXCR, with one record for every CDR3 protein. The data show about 74,000 distinct CDR3 sequences, around 14% seen once. Germline V lookup: CDR1 SSHAT, CDR2 FNYEAQ (reference sequence). CDR3 length: 15 residues. Unmatched junction bases numbered 5, after V lost 5 bases and J lost 1 base. This clonotype was seen repeatedly, ten times or more. This sequence originates from a male patient between 2 and 10 years old who had a stem cell transplant for acute lymphoblastic leukemia, so the T cells may come from the graft donor. The source material was PBMCs, mostly from graft donor cells, sampled 180 days after TCRalphabeta/CD19-depleted stem cell transplant. The chain carries TRBV7-7 and TRBJ2-5; 9 positions agree with TRBD1. The CDR3: CASSTGQGPQETQYF. CDR3 DNA sequence: TGTGCCAGCAGCACGGGACAGGGACCCCAAGAGACCCAGTACTTC.